The 24 T cell receptor beta chains reported below all come from one sample, sequenced in a study of response to subunit inactivated influenza vaccine. Each CDR3 protein gets one entry after TCRdb re-called the RT-PCR reads with MiXCR. This sample has about 530,000 distinct CDR3 sequences, with about 12% found just once. Sample: PBMCs from blood, taken on the day of vaccination. The receptors were sampled from a man in his fifties or sixties who received an inactivated influenza vaccine.

This clonotype has a handful of counts. The chain couples TRBV4-2 to TRBJ2-5, with D maybe TRBD2 (5 bases). V lost 3 bases and J 5 bases, leaving 10 bases between the germline ends. This CDR3 spans 13 amino acids. Looked up from germline, CDR1 is LGHNA and CDR2 is YNFKEQ. This chain's CDR3 is CASSHQTGETQYF. CDR3 nucleotide sequence: TGTGCCAGCAGCCATCAGACGGGGGAGACCCAGTACTTC.

This clonotype showed up many times. The genes are TRBV6-2 or TRBV6-3 and TRBJ2-7; D gene unclear. Trimming stripped 4 bases from V and 4 bases from J, with 8 bases between. CDR3 length equals 12 residues. Germline V lookup: CDR1 MNHEY, CDR2 SVGEGT. The CDR3, as DNA: TGTGCCAGCAGTTCCGCCGCATACGAGCAGTACTTC. Residues: CASSSAAYEQYF.

This clonotype occurred a few times. The chain carries TRBV12-3 or TRBV12-4 and TRBJ1-6; D unclear. The ends were cut back, 6 bases at V and 7 bases at J, with 16 bases in the middle. This CDR3 has 15 residues. CDR3 DNA sequence: TGTGCCAGCAGGTCACCGGGATCCAACAATTCACCCCTCCACTTT. Protein: CASRSPGSNNSPLHF.

This clonotype was detected only a few times. The chain combines TRBV7-9 with TRBJ2-1; maybe TRBD1 (7 bases). The CDR3 loop spans 15 amino acids. Trimming shortened V by 1 base and J by 8 bases, and 15 bases separated the two germline ends. The V gene's germline CDR1 is SEHNR and CDR2 FQNEAQ (reference sequence). CDR3 DNA sequence: TGTGCCAGCAGCTTAGTCCAGGGGGGAATCGATGAGCAGTTCTTC. Protein product: CASSLVQGGIDEQFF.

This clonotype was detected many times. The chain joins TRBV5-1 to TRBJ1-2; tentatively, D is TRBD1 (6 bases). CDR1 SGHRS and CDR2 YFSETQ come from the germline V gene. The CDR3 has 13 residues. The V and J ends lost 0 bases and 7 bases respectively, with 10 bases between them. This CDR3 is CASSLGTDAGYTF. The CDR3 DNA reads TGCGCCAGCAGCTTGGGGACAGACGCTGGCTACACCTTC.

The chain carries TRBV24-1 and TRBJ1-1, with D possibly TRBD1 on 5 matching bases. V dropped 4 bases and J dropped 4 bases, with 9 bases sitting between them. The CDR3 contains 13 residues. In germline, CDR1 is KGHDR, CDR2 SFDVKD. This CDR3 reads CATSEGGTTEAFF. The CDR3, as DNA: TGTGCCACCAGTGAGGGAGGGACCACTGAAGCTTTCTTT.

This clonotype was seen only a few times. The rearrangement joins TRBV28 to TRBJ2-7; D gene unclear. V was trimmed by 5 bases and J by 3 bases, leaving 11 bases between them. Germline CDR1 MDHEN, CDR2 SYDVKM. The CDR3 extends over 13 amino acids. The CDR3 nucleotides are TGTGCCAGCAGTCCAATTTCTCTCTACGAGCAGTACTTC. Protein sequence: CASSPISLYEQYF.

The chain recombines TRBV12-3 or TRBV12-4 with TRBJ1-5; no definite D call. The CDR3 covers 13 residues. Trimming cost V 7 bases and J 4 bases, with 11 bases left between them. CDR3 DNA sequence: TGTGCCAGCAAGGACCAGCCAAATCAGCCCCAGCATTTT. Translation gives CASKDQPNQPQHF.

The gene calls are TRBV6-2 or TRBV6-3 and TRBJ2-5; 8 positions agree with TRBD1. CDR3 length equals 14 residues. V dropped 10 bases and J dropped 6; count of bases not matched to a gene: 13. Germline V CDR1 and CDR2: MNHEY, SVGEGT. The CDR3 nucleotides read TGTGCCACCTCCCCCTCGACAGGGGAAAAGACCCAGTACTTC. It encodes CATSPSTGEKTQYF.

Ten or more counts support this clonotype. This chain links TRBV5-1 with TRBJ2-3; D possibly corresponds to TRBD1 (5 bases). V shed 0 bases and J shed 4 bases, with 6 bases lying between them. The CDR3 runs to 13 residues. From germline, CDR1 is SGHRS and CDR2 YFSETQ. CDR3 protein: CASSLGGSDTQYF. CDR3 DNA sequence: TGCGCCAGCAGCTTGGGGGGCTCAGATACGCAGTATTTT. The complete variable domain, with remaining parts taken from reference TRBV5-1 and TRBJ2-3, reads KAGVTQTPRYLIKTRGQQVTLSCSPISGHRSVSWYQQTPGQGLQFLFEYFSETQRNKGNFPGRFSGRQFSNSRSEMNVSTLELGDSALYLCASSLGGSDTQYFGPGTRLTVL.

This clonotype was detected only a few times. The chain has TRBV24-1 and TRBJ2-3; 16 nucleotides agree with TRBD2. The CDR3 is made up of 18 amino acids. With 9 bases clipped from V and 3 bases from J, the junction kept 11 bases outside the gene matches. CDR1 and CDR2 (germline): KGHDR, SFDVKD. The CDR3 nucleotides read TGTGCCACCTCCGGGACTAGCGGGAGGGAAGGAAGAACAGATACGCAGTATTTT. It yields the protein CATSGTSGREGRTDTQYF.

This clonotype was seen at least ten times. J is TRBJ2-1 and V is TRBV14; TRBD2 matches 11 bases. V dropped 0 bases and J dropped 11; count of bases not matched to a gene: 6. The CDR3 covers 15 residues. The V gene's germline CDR1 is SGHDN and CDR2 FVKESK. The CDR3 protein is CASSQDLASGGKQFF. The CDR3 DNA is TGTGCCAGCAGCCAAGATTTGGCTAGCGGGGGGAAGCAGTTCTTC.

This clonotype was detected many times. V usage is TRBV12-3 or TRBV12-4 and J usage is TRBJ2-3; 11 nucleotides line up with TRBD2. J was trimmed by 4 bases and V by 5 bases; bases with no gene match: 8. The CDR3 spans 16 residues. For the CDR3, the DNA is TGTGCCAGCAGTCCCTGGGGGACTAGCGGTTCAGATACGCAGTATTTT. Translating it yields CASSPWGTSGSDTQYF.

This clonotype was observed a handful of times. V and J are TRBV6-6 and TRBJ1-6; D is ambiguous. The germline V and J ends were trimmed by 2 bases and 10 bases, with 9 bases remaining between them. CDR1 and CDR2 (germline): MNHNY, SVGAGI (reference sequence). The CDR3 runs 13 residues. This CDR3 is CASSYTAGSPLHF. The CDR3 nucleotides read TGTGCCAGCAGTTACACCGCGGGGTCACCCCTCCACTTT.

Many counts were recorded for this clonotype. V gene TRBV29-1 combines with J gene TRBJ2-7; 7 bases match TRBD2. This CDR3 comprises 18 residues. CDR1 SQVTM and CDR2 ANQGSEA come from the germline V gene. The V and J ends lost 1 base and 2 bases, in that order; junction bases with no gene match: 17. The CDR3 region is CSVEVGGGLLAEAYEQYF. Here the CDR3 DNA reads TGCAGCGTTGAAGTCGGCGGGGGACTGCTAGCGGAAGCCTACGAGCAGTACTTC.

In its sample, this clonotype was seen a few times. This chain links TRBV6-1 with TRBJ2-5, with a weak D call TRBD1 (8 bases). Germline values: CDR1 MNHNS, CDR2 SASEGT. The CDR3 runs 15 residues. The V and J ends lost 6 bases and 3 bases respectively, with 17 bases between them. CDR3 protein: CASRWTGRDEETQYF. The CDR3 DNA is TGTGCCAGCAGATGGACAGGGAGGGACGAAGAGACCCAGTACTTC.

The chain joins TRBV4-3 to TRBJ1-3; D unclear. CDR1 is LGHNA, CDR2 YSLEER, per germline. The CDR3 spans 14 residues. Trimming cost V 1 base and J 2 bases, with 6 bases left between them. CDR3 sequence: CASSQAGTGNTIYF. In nucleotides, the CDR3 is TGCGCCAGCAGCCAAGCAGGAACTGGAAACACCATATATTTT.

This clonotype has only a few counts. V and J are TRBV6-1 and TRBJ2-5, with 8 bases aligning to TRBD2. This CDR3 comprises 15 residues. Trimming removed 4 bases from V and 4 bases from J; junction bases left unmatched: 8. Per the germline V gene, CDR1 is MNHNS and CDR2 is SASEGT. CDR3 nucleotide sequence: TGTGCCAGCAGTGCGCCGGGGGGGCCTCGAGAGACCCAGTACTTC. Translated: CASSAPGGPRETQYF.

This clonotype was detected many times. This chain joins TRBV9 and TRBJ1-3; TRBD1 aligns across 8 bases. The V and J ends lost 5 bases and 0 bases, in that order; junction bases with no gene match: 7. The CDR3 consists of 16 residues. Germline V gene lookup returns CDR1 SGDLS and CDR2 YYNGEE. The CDR3 sequence is CASRGQGAFSGNTIYF. The CDR3 bases are TGTGCCAGCAGGGGTCAGGGGGCTTTCTCTGGAAACACCATATATTTT.

This chain uses TRBV6-1 with TRBJ2-2; a weak D match, TRBD1 (6 bases). Germline CDR1 reads MNHNS; CDR2 reads SASEGT. The V end was cut by 3 bases, the J end by 1 base, with 9 bases between. This CDR3 comprises 15 residues. The DNA of the CDR3 is TGTGCCAGCAGTGATATGACAGGGAACACCGGGGAGCTGTTTTTT. Its protein is CASSDMTGNTGELFF.

This clonotype was observed a handful of times. The chain joins TRBV5-1 to TRBJ1-2; D is unclear. CDR3 length: 14 amino acids. V was trimmed by 0 bases and J by 5 bases, leaving 11 bases between them. CDR1 and CDR2 from the germline V gene are SGHRS and YFSETQ. Here the CDR3 DNA reads TGCGCCAGCAGCTTGGGAGAGGCGGAGTATGGCTACACCTTC. Translating it yields CASSLGEAEYGYTF. The variable domain in full, with the rest retrieved from reference TRBV5-1 and TRBJ1-2, is KAGVTQTPRYLIKTRGQQVTLSCSPISGHRSVSWYQQTPGQGLQFLFEYFSETQRNKGNFPGRFSGRQFSNSRSEMNVSTLELGDSALYLCASSLGEAEYGYTFGSGTRLTVV.

The gene calls are TRBV12-3 or TRBV12-4 and TRBJ2-7, with 8 bases identical to TRBD1. The CDR3 extends over 15 amino acids. V trimming: 6 bases; J trimming: 0 bases; junction bases outside the gene matches: 7. The CDR3 reads CASSIGQGSSYEQYF. The CDR3, as DNA: TGTGCCAGCAGCATCGGACAGGGCAGCTCCTACGAGCAGTACTTC.

This clonotype was counted only a few times. The chain couples TRBV20-1 to TRBJ2-3, with TRBD1 identical over 9 bases. The CDR3 contains 16 residues. Germline trimming cut 0 bases from V and 6 bases from J; bases unmatched to any gene: 10. Germline CDR1 reads DFQATT; CDR2 reads SNEGSKA (reference sequence). The CDR3, as DNA: TGCAGTGCTAGAGATCTACGGAAACAGGGGGCCGATACGCAGTATTTT. This gives the protein CSARDLRKQGADTQYF.

At least ten counts were recorded for this clonotype. V gene TRBV11-2 combines with J gene TRBJ2-3, with TRBD2 identical over 11 bases. Germline V gene sequence: CDR1 SGHAT, CDR2 FQNNGV. V shed 0 bases and J 8 bases; nucleotides not matched to a gene: 7. The CDR3 length is 16 residues. The CDR3 bases are TGTGCCAGCAGCTTAGATCGCCTAGCGGGGGGAGCTACGCAGTATTTT. Translation gives CASSLDRLAGGATQYF.